This T cell receptor beta chain was found in a study of radiation and T cells in renal cell carcinoma. Study results and caveats: From baseline, blood top tumor clonotypes peaked at 2 weeks post-radiation. No pretreatment tumor biopsies were available for baseline clonotypes.

Documented time point: blood 4 weeks post-SBRT, at nephrectomy. Treatment described: 15 Gy SBRT to primary tumor, nephrectomy 4 weeks later. Nephrectomy followed 15 Gy stereotactic body radiation by 4 weeks. Radiation-treated patients gave blood at baseline, week 2 and week 4. Assay used: immunoSEQ multiplex PCR; TCRdb lists only in-frame clones, some missing. The sample lists around 170,000 clones, about 85% occurring once. Comments on this clone: What it binds is not known.

The material sequenced was blood, taken from a patient whose treatment included radiotherapy and nephrectomy. The receptor comes from a woman aged 50 to 60 with renal cell carcinoma.

The CDR3 sequence is CASSSDRSLSYNEQFF. For the CDR3, the DNA is TGTGCCAGCAGCTCGGACCGATCTCTGAGTTACAATGAGCAGTTCTTC. The chain carries TRBV13 and TRBJ2-1; D is uncertain. The V gene lost 4 bases and the J gene lost 4 bases, with 17 bases spanning the gap. Germline-derived CDR1 and CDR2 are PRHDT and FYEKMQ (reference sequence). This CDR3 comprises 16 residues.